Listed below are T cell receptor beta chains from one sample, sequenced in a study of spatial heterogeneity in lung cancer. Using its own MiXCR run on the 5' RACE reads, TCRdb lists one record per CDR3 protein. The table records about 22,000 distinct CDR3 sequences, approximately 4.2% of them present only once. The specimen was PBMCs, collected at surgery. These receptors originate from a male donor with early-stage non-small cell lung cancer. The CDR3 runs from the conserved cysteine through the conserved F or W. D genes are given only for firm matches. Size is omitted from some rows. Given values are once, few, many or a class for expanded clones.

D gene: TRBD1; V gene: TRBV7-2; J gene: TRBJ1-2; clone size: -; CDR3 protein: CASSIVRDSRLYGYTF; CDR3 DNA: TGTGCCAGCAGCATCGTGCGGGACAGTCGGCTCTATGGCTACACCTTC
D gene: -; V gene: TRBV11-2; J gene: TRBJ2-6; clone size: many; CDR3 protein: CASTPGPRLTGANVLTF; CDR3 DNA: TGTGCCAGCACACCGGGACCCCGATTAACTGGGGCCAACGTCCTGACTTTC
D gene: -; V gene: TRBV5-5; J gene: TRBJ2-3; clone size: many; CDR3 protein: CASSLDRDFGTDTQYF; CDR3 DNA: TGTGCCAGCAGCTTGGACAGGGATTTTGGAACAGATACGCAGTATTTT
D gene: TRBD1; V gene: TRBV4-2; J gene: TRBJ1-6; clone size: -; CDR3 protein: CASSRPGTGGSPLHF; CDR3 DNA: TGTGCCAGCAGCCGACCCGGGACAGGGGGTTCACCCCTCCACTTT
D gene: -; V gene: TRBV30; J gene: TRBJ2-3; clone size: -; CDR3 protein: CAWSKIFTDTQYF; CDR3 DNA: TGTGCCTGGAGTAAGATCTTCACAGATACGCAGTATTTT
D gene: TRBD2; V gene: TRBV19; J gene: TRBJ2-7; clone size: -; CDR3 protein: CASSIVLSSGRREQYF; CDR3 DNA: TGTGCCAGTAGTATAGTCTTATCCAGCGGGAGACGCGAGCAGTACTTC
D gene: -; V gene: TRBV4-2; J gene: TRBJ2-2; clone size: medium-sized; CDR3 protein: CASSRAENTGELFF; CDR3 DNA: TGTGCCAGCAGCCGGGCGGAGAACACCGGGGAGCTGTTTTTT
D gene: -; V gene: TRBV12-3/TRBV12-4; J gene: TRBJ2-7; clone size: many; CDR3 protein: CASSPIFYEQYF; CDR3 DNA: TGTGCCAGCAGCCCGATCTTCTACGAGCAGTACTTC
D gene: -; V gene: TRBV20-1; J gene: TRBJ2-2; clone size: many; CDR3 protein: CSAPSGQKNTGELFF; CDR3 DNA: TGCAGTGCTCCCAGCGGGCAGAAGAACACCGGGGAGCTGTTTTTT
D gene: -; V gene: TRBV18; J gene: TRBJ2-1; clone size: many; CDR3 protein: CASSGAIVNEQFF; CDR3 DNA: TGTGCCAGCTCGGGGGCGATCGTCAATGAGCAGTTCTTC
D gene: TRBD1; V gene: TRBV3-1; J gene: TRBJ1-2; clone size: medium-sized; CDR3 protein: CASSPPGQTYGYTF; CDR3 DNA: TGTGCCAGCAGCCCTCCGGGACAGACCTATGGCTACACCTTC
D gene: -; V gene: TRBV6-5; J gene: TRBJ1-1; clone size: many; CDR3 protein: CASSSGTGYHTEAFF; CDR3 DNA: TGTGCCAGCAGTTCCGGAACAGGGTACCACACTGAAGCTTTCTTT
D gene: -; V gene: TRBV20-1; J gene: TRBJ2-5; clone size: many; CDR3 protein: CSAIVPLAETQYF; CDR3 DNA: TGCAGTGCTATAGTTCCCCTGGCAGAGACCCAGTACTTC
D gene: -; V gene: TRBV9; J gene: TRBJ2-3; clone size: many; CDR3 protein: CASSPVKGVAVDTQYF; CDR3 DNA: TGTGCCAGCAGCCCCGTGAAGGGGGTAGCGGTGGATACGCAGTATTTT